The 20 T cell receptor beta chains below were found in one sample sequenced in a study of neoadjuvant anti-PD-1 for oral cavity cancer. Only in-frame clones appear in the TCRdb table, and some are missing; sequencing was by immunoSEQ multiplex PCR. The sample carries 9,500 to 12,000 clones, approximately 52% recorded once. This specimen was tumor tissue, taken before nivolumab (anti-PD-1) treatment. Receptors originate from a person aged 40 to 85 with oral cavity squamous cell carcinoma.

The V and J genes are TRBV7-8 and TRBJ2-5; D not certain. Germline CDR1 and CDR2: SGHVS and FQNEAQ. The V end lost 5 bases, the J end lost 2 bases, and 12 bases lay between the germline ends. The CDR3 runs to 14 residues. The CDR3, as DNA: TGTGCCAGCAGCCAGGTTGGGGTTCAAGAGACCCAGTACTTC. Translation: CASSQVGVQETQYF.

The chain has TRBV5-4 and TRBJ2-1, with 14 bases that match TRBD2. CDR1 and CDR2 (germline): SGHNT, YYREEE (reference sequence). This CDR3 has 16 residues. The ends lost 4 bases at V and 6 bases at J; junction bases unmatched: 6. In DNA, the CDR3 is TGTGCCAGCAGCGCGGGACTAGCGGGGGCCTCCAATGAGCAGTTCTTC. Protein sequence: CASSAGLAGASNEQFF.

The chain carries TRBV7-8 and TRBJ1-1; D not resolved. The CDR3 totals 14 residues. Per the germline V gene, CDR1 is SGHVS and CDR2 is FQNEAQ. Trimming cost V 2 bases and J 0 bases, with 7 bases left between them. CDR3 loop: CASSLTNLNTEAFF. As DNA, the CDR3 is TGTGCCAGCAGCTTAACCAATTTGAACACTGAAGCTTTCTTT.

This clone has a handful of counts. The chain is built from TRBV28 and TRBJ1-4; 7 nucleotides match TRBD1. The CDR3 totals 15 residues. Germline assignment: CDR1 MDHEN and CDR2 SYDVKM. The ends lost 10 bases at V and 4 bases at J; junction bases unmatched: 12. The CDR3 DNA follows: TGTGCCACCAAACCTAAGACAGGGTTTAATGAAAAACTGTTTTTT. Residues: CATKPKTGFNEKLFF. The variable domain in full, completed from reference TRBV28 and TRBJ1-4, reads DVKVTQSSRYLVKRTGEKVFLECVQDMDHENMFWYRQDPGLGLRLIYFSYDVKMKEKGDIPEGYSVSREKKERFSLILESASTNQTSMYLCATKPKTGFNEKLFFGSGTQLSVL.

The rearrangement links TRBV7-7 to TRBJ2-5; 10 bases fit TRBD1. With V trimmed by 5 bases and J by 4 bases, 7 bases remained unmatched. This CDR3 is built from 15 residues. Germline V gives CDR1 SSHAT, CDR2 FNYEAQ (reference sequence). CDR3 sequence (DNA): TGTGCCAGCAGCGACATACGGACAGGGGGAGAGACCCAGTACTTC. Translated, it gives CASSDIRTGGETQYF. The full variable domain, in which reference TRBV7-7 and TRBJ2-5 provide the parts outside the CDR3, is GAGVSQSPRYKVTKRGQDVTLRCDPISSHATLYWYQQALGQGPEFLTYFNYEAQPDKSGLPSDRFSAERPEGSISTLTIQRTEQRDSAMYRCASSDIRTGGETQYFGPGTRLLVL.

This clone has a handful of counts. The chain joins TRBV5-1 to TRBJ1-2; TRBD1 might be the D (5 bases). With 5 bases removed from V and 1 base from J, the gap between germline ends came to 9 bases. Germline V gene lookup returns CDR1 SGHRS and CDR2 YFSETQ. The CDR3 spans 13 residues. CDR3 DNA sequence: TGCGCCAGCAGGGGGGAGAGTAACTATGGCTACACCTTC. This sequence encodes CASRGESNYGYTF.

Note on this clone: The sample contains more than one DNA sequence encoding this CDR3. CDR3 in DNA: TGTGCCAGCAGCTTAGGCCGGGATCAGCCCCAGCATTTT. This encodes CASSLGRDQPQHF. The gene calls are TRBV13 and TRBJ1-5, with D uncertain. Between the trimmed V and J ends, which lost 0 bases and 5 bases, there was a span of 5 bases. Germline CDR1 and CDR2: PRHDT and FYEKMQ (reference sequence). The CDR3 runs 13 residues. Using reference TRBV13 and TRBJ1-5 for the parts outside the CDR3, the full variable domain is AAGVIQSPRHLIKEKRETATLKCYPIPRHDTVYWYQQGPGQDPQFLISFYEKMQSDKGSIPDRFSAQQFSDYHSELNMSSLELGDSALYFCASSLGRDQPQHFGDGTRLSIL.

The genes are TRBV10-3 and TRBJ1-4; 7 bases map to TRBD1. V was pared by 0 bases and J by 8 bases, with 6 bases of the junction left unmatched. CDR3 length: 15 amino acids. In germline, CDR1 is ENHRY, CDR2 SYGVKD. The CDR3 here is CAISESRGQNEKLFF. Here the CDR3 DNA reads TGTGCCATCAGTGAGTCTAGGGGACAGAACGAAAAACTGTTTTTT.

The J gene is TRBJ2-7, the V gene TRBV30; D might be TRBD2 (5 bases). Germline V gene data show CDR1 as GTSNPN and CDR2 as SVGIG (reference sequence). The CDR3 loop spans 14 amino acids. V lost 0 bases to trimming and J lost 2 bases, with 11 bases between them. CDR3 coding DNA: TGTGCCTGGAGTGTACGGGGATCGGCCTACGAGCAGTACTTC. Its translation is CAWSVRGSAYEQYF.

The V and J genes are TRBV7-9 and TRBJ2-2; D remains ambiguous. V was trimmed by 5 bases and J by 7 bases, leaving 2 bases between them. The CDR3 has 10 amino acids. Germline CDR1 SEHNR, CDR2 FQNEAQ (reference sequence). The DNA of the CDR3 is TGTGCCAGCAGCCTCGGGGAGCTGTTTTTT. It yields the protein CASSLGELFF.

The genes are TRBV7-2 and TRBJ2-5; the match to TRBD2 covers 8 bases. The J segment lost 2 bases and the V segment lost 4 bases, leaving 6 bases of the junction unmatched. Germline lookup yields CDR1 SGHTA and CDR2 FQGNSA. The CDR3 loop spans 15 amino acids. The DNA of the CDR3 is TGTGCCAGCAGCTCCGGGGGGGAGGGGCAAGAGACCCAGTACTTC. Translated, it gives CASSSGGEGQETQYF.

This chain joins TRBV20-1 and TRBJ2-2; D unclear. This CDR3 is built from 11 residues. The germline gives CDR1 DFQATT, CDR2 SNEGSKA (reference sequence). Trimming left V 3 bases short and J 8 bases short, with 7 bases between. CDR3 sequence reads: CSASWLGELFF. DNA for the CDR3: TGCAGTGCTAGCTGGTTGGGGGAGCTGTTTTTT.

The V call is TRBV11-2, the J call TRBJ1-6, with D tentatively TRBD1 (6 bases). This CDR3 comprises 18 residues. The germline V and J ends were trimmed by 1 base and 1 base, with 14 bases remaining between them. Germline CDR1 SGHAT, CDR2 FQNNGV. CDR3 residues: CASSLGPRGGSYNSPLHF. The CDR3 bases are TGTGCCAGCAGCTTAGGACCGAGGGGGGGATCCTATAATTCACCCCTCCACTTT.

This clone was seen a handful of times. The chain carries TRBV2 and TRBJ1-6, with D hard to call. The CDR3 spans 11 residues. CDR1 is SNHLY, CDR2 FYNNEI, per germline. V was trimmed by 9 bases and J by 8 bases, leaving 8 bases between them. CDR3 in amino acids: CASGFDSPLHF. The CDR3 bases are TGTGCCAGTGGCTTTGATTCACCCCTCCACTTT.

This clone was seen more than once but under ten times. The chain recombines TRBV10-3 with TRBJ2-7; 11 nucleotides line up with TRBD2. V lost 6 bases and J lost 2; bases outside the gene matches: 6. This CDR3 region has 15 residues. The V gene's germline CDR1 is ENHRY and CDR2 SYGVKD. The DNA of the CDR3 is TGTGCCATCAGGGAGGGACTAGCGGAAACCTACGAGCAGTACTTC. Residues: CAIREGLAETYEQYF.

The chain carries TRBV6-1 and TRBJ2-4; 8 positions agree with TRBD2. V dropped 0 bases and J dropped 1; count of bases not matched to a gene: 5. CDR3 length: 17 amino acids. Per the germline V gene, CDR1 is MNHNS and CDR2 is SASEGT. The CDR3 DNA sequence: TGTGCCAGCAGTGAAGCAGCGGGGGAGACGGCCAAAAACATTCAGTACTTC. This encodes CASSEAAGETAKNIQYF.

The chain recombines TRBV7-9 with TRBJ1-2, with D possibly being TRBD1 (5 bases). CDR1 SEHNR and CDR2 FQNEAQ come from the germline V gene (reference sequence). V gave up 7 bases and J gave up 4 bases, with 16 bases separating them. The CDR3 is made up of 14 amino acids. CDR3 sequence: CASTDFRVSYGYTF. The CDR3 nucleotides read TGTGCCAGCACCGATTTCAGGGTTAGCTATGGCTACACCTTC.

This clone ranks as medium-sized. The chain employs TRBV5-6 and TRBJ1-2, with 7 positions matching TRBD1. Losses at the gene ends were 5 bases for V and 8 bases for J; bases not matched to a gene: 15. Germline-derived CDR1 and CDR2 are SGHDT and YYEEEE. This CDR3 is built from 15 residues. The chain's CDR3 is CASSSRDSGHWGYTF. The CDR3 DNA sequence: TGTGCCAGCAGTTCCCGGGACAGCGGCCATTGGGGCTACACCTTC.

The genes are TRBV7-9 and TRBJ2-3; D might be TRBD2 (6 bases). With 8 bases removed from V and 4 bases from J, the gap between germline ends came to 13 bases. Germline V gene data show CDR1 as SEHNR and CDR2 as FQNEAQ (reference sequence). CDR3 size: 13 residues. As DNA, the CDR3 is TGTGCCAGCGCGAAGACGGGGGCAGATACGCAGTATTTT. It specifies CASAKTGADTQYF.

This chain links TRBV5-1 with TRBJ1-4, with 9 nucleotides matching TRBD1. The germline CDR1 and CDR2 sequences are SGHRS and YFSETQ. The CDR3 sequence is 14 residues long. V lost 4 bases to trimming and J lost 8 bases; unmatched junction nucleotides: 6. Here the CDR3 reads CASSLGTGSEKLFF. The CDR3 DNA sequence: TGCGCCAGCAGCCTAGGGACAGGGAGCGAAAAACTGTTTTTT.